The rows below give T cell receptor beta chains drawn from one sample of a study of T cells in localized non-small cell lung cancer. Some clones are missing from TCRdb's copy, which holds only in-frame ones; the method was immunoSEQ multiplex PCR. This table holds about 35,000 clones, 80% to 95% found once. The sample in question was peripheral blood, obtained before any cancer treatment. These receptors were obtained from a female donor over 55 with stage I lung adenocarcinoma. The conserved cysteine and the conserved F or W are not part of the CDR3 here. Rows may omit the clone size; those that give it use once, few, many or a size class.

cdr3_aa: SVEAPPGTGELF
v_call: TRBV29-1
clone_size: .

cdr3_aa: ASSLGGENYGYT
v_call: TRBV5-1
clone_size: once

cdr3_aa: ASSQGHLGNQPQH
v_call: TRBV4-3
clone_size: .

cdr3_aa: AISEGTVTQPQH
v_call: TRBV10-3
clone_size: .

cdr3_aa: ASGLTTGRGNGYT
v_call: TRBV12-5
clone_size: .

cdr3_aa: ASGLSPMSGASGVPYEQY
v_call: TRBV12-5
clone_size: .

cdr3_aa: ASSKQGLGEQY
v_call: TRBV7-9
clone_size: .

cdr3_aa: ASSLVGNSYEQY
v_call: TRBV27
clone_size: once

cdr3_aa: ASSVRDRDYYEQY
v_call: TRBV27
clone_size: .

cdr3_aa: ASSRRELAGLLTGELF
v_call: TRBV14
clone_size: .

cdr3_aa: ASSETGLDTEAF
v_call: TRBV7-9
clone_size: .

cdr3_aa: ASSLLAGGNNEQF
v_call: TRBV7-2
clone_size: .

cdr3_aa: ASSEQGYEQY
v_call: TRBV14
clone_size: .

cdr3_aa: ASSIQGAAKNIQY
v_call: TRBV19
clone_size: .

cdr3_aa: ASRMTGYYGYT
v_call: TRBV27
clone_size: .

cdr3_aa: ASSLVSQPAAF
v_call: TRBV7-2
clone_size: .

cdr3_aa: ASSQGTAVDYGYT
v_call: TRBV4-3
clone_size: .

cdr3_aa: ASKLLGDSILSYGYT
v_call: TRBV7-2
clone_size: .